The 8 T cell receptor beta chains reported below all come from one sample, sequenced in a study of blood T cell repertoires in COVID-19. TCRdb keeps only in-frame clones here, not all; method: immunoSEQ multiplex PCR. The table includes roughly 250,000 clones, 86% detected once. Sequencing was done on a sample of PBMCs or T cells enriched from blood (not recorded which). The receptors come from a woman aged 50 to 60 who had recovered from COVID-19.

This clone has only a few counts. The chain carries TRBV7-2 and TRBJ2-1; D might be TRBD1 (5 bases). Germline lookup yields CDR1 SGHTA and CDR2 FQGNSA. The CDR3 sequence is 13 residues long. Trimming left V 5 bases short and J 7 bases short, with 12 bases between. As DNA, the CDR3 is TGTGCCAGCAGCCTACAGGTTTTTAATGAGCAGTTCTTC. Translation: CASSLQVFNEQFF.

The CDR3 coding sequence is TGTGCCAGCAGCCCACCTCTAGCGGGCCCCACAGATACGCAGTATTTT. Its translation: CASSPPLAGPTDTQYF. This chain uses TRBV7-3 with TRBJ2-3; 8 nucleotides align to TRBD2. This CDR3 comprises 16 residues. Germline lookup yields CDR1 SGHTA and CDR2 FQGTGA. V lost 5 bases, J lost 2 bases, and 9 bases stayed unmatched.

The chain is built from TRBV10-3 and TRBJ2-3; 9 bases fit TRBD2. CDR1 and CDR2 (germline): ENHRY, SYGVKD. CDR3 length: 20 amino acids. The junction had 17 bases not matched to a gene; V was cut back by 2 bases and J by 2 bases. CDR3 DNA sequence: TGTGCCATCAGTGAGATTATAGCGGGAGTAATACCGGGCACCACAGATACGCAGTATTTT. As protein: CAISEIIAGVIPGTTDTQYF.

The J gene is TRBJ2-1, the V gene TRBV5-4; D call uncertain. This CDR3 contains 15 residues. Germline V gives CDR1 SGHNT, CDR2 YYREEE (reference sequence). The V end was cut by 1 base, the J end by 2 bases, with 10 bases between. The CDR3 protein is CASSLWSLAYNEQFF. The CDR3 DNA sequence: TGTGCCAGCAGCTTGTGGTCGCTAGCCTACAATGAGCAGTTCTTC.

The table lists this clone with a few counts. CDR3 loop: CASSRDFSYNEQFF. DNA for the CDR3: TGTGCCAGCAGTAGGGACTTCTCCTACAATGAGCAGTTCTTC. The gene calls are TRBV6-4 and TRBJ2-1; maybe TRBD2 (6 bases). Germline V CDR1 and CDR2: MRHNA, SNTAGT. This CDR3 is 14 amino acids long. The V gene lost 5 bases and the J gene lost 0 bases, with 8 bases spanning the gap.

The chain carries TRBV19 and TRBJ2-1; 7 bases fit TRBD2. This CDR3 is 17 amino acids long. The junction had 17 bases not matched to a gene; V was cut back by 4 bases and J by 8 bases. Germline loops: CDR1 LNHDA, CDR2 SQIVND (reference sequence). The chain's CDR3 is CASSTAKGRALSDEQFF. CDR3 in DNA: TGTGCCAGTAGTACGGCGAAGGGGAGGGCCCTCAGCGATGAGCAGTTCTTC.

The rearrangement joins TRBV29-1 to TRBJ2-3; 9 nucleotides line up with TRBD1. Germline trimming cut 7 bases from V and 3 bases from J; bases unmatched to any gene: 8. CDR1 is SQVTM, CDR2 ANQGSEA, per germline. The CDR3 runs to 14 residues. In nucleotides, the CDR3 is TGCAGCGGGAGCGCGGGACAGGGAACAGATACGCAGTATTTT. It specifies CSGSAGQGTDTQYF.

The V and J genes are TRBV4-3 and TRBJ1-2, with 9 nucleotides matching TRBD1. This CDR3 region has 15 residues. CDR1 is LGHNA, CDR2 YSLEER, per germline. Losses at the gene ends were 5 bases for V and 8 bases for J; bases not matched to a gene: 12. The CDR3 sequence: CASSAPGQGSGGYTF. The CDR3 DNA reads as TGCGCCAGCAGCGCACCGGGACAGGGTTCTGGCGGCTACACCTTC.